This passage covers 15 T cell receptor beta chains from one sample sequenced in a study of blood T cell repertoires in COVID-19 (TCRdb year 2020). The method was the immunoSEQ multiplex PCR assay. This is the immuneACCESS table as TCRdb keeps it, with only in-frame sequences that have V and J called. A part of the clones is gone; compared with another copy, unresolved V genes explain less than half, and the rest is unexplained. Recorded for this sample are about 210,000 clones; around 88% of them occurred a single time. 5.6% of the sample comes from the top ten. Sample: PBMCs or T cells enriched from blood (not recorded which). The origin of the receptors is a man aged 40-55 years with acute COVID-19.

This chain connects TRBV18 to TRBJ2-7, with D hard to call. Trimming removed 5 bases from V and 0 bases from J, with 11 bases in between. Germline assignment: CDR1 KGHSH and CDR2 LQKENI. CDR3 length: 14 amino acids. CDR3 in amino acids: CASSKTLSSYEQYF. In DNA form, the CDR3 reads TGTGCCAGCTCAAAGACACTGAGCTCCTACGAGCAGTACTTC.

The table lists this clone with a count of one. The gene calls are TRBV7-2 and TRBJ2-7; 13 bases map to TRBD2. Germline V gene lookup returns CDR1 SGHTA and CDR2 FQGNSA. CDR3 size: 16 residues. Germline trimming cut 6 bases from V and 7 bases from J; bases unmatched to any gene: 12. The CDR3 loop reads CASRPPGLAGLREQYF. CDR3 coding DNA: TGTGCCAGCAGACCCCCGGGACTAGCGGGATTAAGAGAGCAGTACTTC.

The chain combines TRBV5-8 with TRBJ2-2, with a possible D match to TRBD2 (5 bases). Germline CDR1 is SGHTS and CDR2 is YDEGEE. The CDR3 spans 14 residues. The V and J ends lost 3 bases and 8 bases respectively, with 14 bases between them. The CDR3 protein is CASSYDYALGELFF. The CDR3 DNA is TGTGCCAGCAGCTATGACTACGCACTAGGGGAGCTGTTTTTT.

The chain combines TRBV30 with TRBJ2-5, with D maybe TRBD2 (5 bases). Germline V gene sequence: CDR1 GTSNPN, CDR2 SVGIG (reference sequence). The CDR3 spans 15 residues. The V gene lost 0 bases and the J gene lost 4 bases, with 15 bases spanning the gap. CDR3: CAWSVARRGGETQYF. For the CDR3, the DNA is TGTGCCTGGAGTGTAGCTCGTCGGGGTGGAGAGACCCAGTACTTC.

This chain joins TRBV7-3 and TRBJ2-3; no clear D gene. V was shortened by 5 bases and J by 0 bases, with 3 bases between the two germline ends. CDR1 SGHTA and CDR2 FQGTGA come from the germline V gene. The CDR3 sequence is 12 residues long. CDR3: CASSVSTDTQYF. In DNA, the CDR3 is TGTGCCAGCAGCGTAAGCACAGATACGCAGTATTTT.

The chain employs TRBV5-1 and TRBJ2-2; TRBD2 might be the D (6 bases). Trimming pared 4 bases from V and 0 bases from J, leaving 13 bases between. This CDR3 spans 16 amino acids. Looked up from germline, CDR1 is SGHRS and CDR2 is YFSETQ. CDR3 in amino acids: CASSRRGAANTGELFF. CDR3 DNA: TGCGCCAGCAGCCGGAGGGGTGCGGCGAACACCGGGGAGCTGTTTTTT.

This clone was counted a single time. This chain uses TRBV3-1 (or the pseudogene TRBV3-2) with TRBJ1-1; 10 positions agree with TRBD1. The length of the CDR3 is 13 residues. Germline V gene sequence: CDR1 LGHDT, CDR2 YNNKEL (reference sequence). V trimming: 7 bases; J trimming: 5 bases; junction bases outside the gene matches: 4. The CDR3 loop is CASTGTGETEAFF. CDR3 sequence (DNA): TGTGCCAGCACCGGGACAGGGGAAACTGAAGCTTTCTTT.

The chain employs TRBV11-2 and TRBJ2-7; 10 nucleotides align to TRBD2. The V gene's germline CDR1 is SGHAT and CDR2 FQNNGV. Trimming cost V 1 base and J 5 bases; bases outside gene matches: 5. The CDR3 covers 15 residues. CDR3 nucleotide sequence: TGTGCCAGCAGCTTAGCCCCTAGCGGGAGCCACGAGCAGTACTTC. Amino acids: CASSLAPSGSHEQYF.

The chain combines TRBV15 with TRBJ1-6; 8 bases are a match to TRBD1. CDR3 size: 16 residues. V trimming: 2 bases; J trimming: 9 bases; junction bases outside the gene matches: 9. CDR1 is LNHNV, CDR2 YYDKDF, per germline (reference sequence). CDR3 nucleotides: TGTGCCACCAGCAGATCCGGGACAGGTTTGGCTTCACCCCTCCACTTT. Protein: CATSRSGTGLASPLHF. Combining the CDR3 with reference TRBV15 and TRBJ1-6 gives the whole variable domain DAMVIQNPRYQVTQFGKPVTLSCSQTLNHNVMYWYQQKSSQAPKLLFHYYDKDFNNEADTPDNFQSRRPNTSFCFLDIRSPGLGDTAMYLCATSRSGTGLASPLHFGNGTRLTVT.

The gene calls are TRBV19 and TRBJ1-5, with TRBD1 matching over 8 bases. Trimming at V came to 5 bases and at J to 5 bases, leaving 2 bases not matched to a gene. The CDR3 extends over 13 amino acids. Germline CDR1 and CDR2: LNHDA and SQIVND (reference sequence). CDR3 amino acids: CASSDRGHQPQHF. Here the CDR3 DNA reads TGTGCCAGTAGTGACAGGGGCCATCAGCCCCAGCATTTT.

This clone was counted a few times. The sample has other DNA sequences that encode this CDR3 too. The chain joins TRBV27 to TRBJ1-6, with 7 bases aligning to TRBD1. Germline V gene sequence: CDR1 MNHEY, CDR2 SMNVEV (reference sequence). The CDR3 is made up of 14 amino acids. The V and J ends lost 0 bases and 10 bases, in that order; junction bases with no gene match: 3. The CDR3 spells CASSLSQGYSPLHF. The CDR3 coding sequence is TGTGCCAGCAGTTTATCACAGGGGTACTCACCCCTCCACTTT.

In DNA form, the CDR3 reads TGTGCCAGCTCACCCCAAGGACTAGCGGGGGGGAATGAGCAGTTCTTC. Its translation: CASSPQGLAGGNEQFF. This rearrangement joins TRBV18 to TRBJ2-1; 15 bases are a match to TRBD2. The CDR3 has 16 residues. The V and J ends lost 3 bases and 7 bases, in that order; junction bases with no gene match: 4. CDR1 KGHSH and CDR2 LQKENI come from the germline V gene. Filled out from reference TRBV18 and TRBJ2-1, the complete variable domain reads NAGVMQNPRHLVRRRGQEARLRCSPMKGHSHVYWYRQLPEEGLKFMVYLQKENIIDESGMPKERFSAEFPKEGPSILRIQQVVRGDSAAYFCASSPQGLAGGNEQFFGPGTRLTVL.

This clone appeared a single time. This rearrangement joins TRBV4-3 to TRBJ2-7; 9 bases are shared with TRBD2. Germline CDR1 is LGHNA and CDR2 is YSLEER. With V trimmed by 0 bases and J by 0 bases, 9 bases remained unmatched. The CDR3 is 18 residues long. CDR3 protein: CASSQDQSIAGDSYEQYF. CDR3 in DNA: TGCGCCAGCAGCCAAGATCAATCCATAGCGGGAGACTCCTACGAGCAGTACTTC.

This clone showed up just once. The genes are TRBV2 and TRBJ2-2; D perhaps matches TRBD2 (7 bases). The V end was cut by 7 bases, the J end by 7 bases, with 22 bases between. The CDR3 spans 16 residues. The germline CDR1 and CDR2 sequences are SNHLY and FYNNEI. The CDR3 is CASTPGLVGGGGELFF. The CDR3 bases are TGTGCCAGCACCCCAGGACTAGTAGGGGGAGGCGGGGAGCTGTTTTTT.

The gene calls are TRBV30 and TRBJ1-1; D gene uncertain. The V end was cut by 1 base, the J end by 2 bases, with 8 bases between. Germline lookup yields CDR1 GTSNPN and CDR2 SVGIG (reference sequence). This CDR3 spans 13 amino acids. The CDR3 reads CAWSGLINTEAFF. CDR3 coding DNA: TGTGCCTGGAGTGGGCTGATTAACACTGAAGCTTTCTTT.